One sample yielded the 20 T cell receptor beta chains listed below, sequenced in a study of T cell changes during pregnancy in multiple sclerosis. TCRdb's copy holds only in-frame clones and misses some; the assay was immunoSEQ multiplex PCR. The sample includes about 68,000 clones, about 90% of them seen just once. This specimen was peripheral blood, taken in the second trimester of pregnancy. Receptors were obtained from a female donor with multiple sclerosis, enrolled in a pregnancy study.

The CDR3 loop reads CATQEGQGAGNEAFF. For the CDR3, the DNA is TGCGCCACCCAAGAAGGGCAGGGGGCGGGGAATGAAGCTTTCTTT. The rearrangement links TRBV10-2 to TRBJ1-1; 8 positions agree with TRBD1. Unmatched junction bases numbered 17, after V lost 10 bases and J lost 7 bases. The CDR3 extends over 15 amino acids. Germline V gives CDR1 WSHSY, CDR2 SAAADI.

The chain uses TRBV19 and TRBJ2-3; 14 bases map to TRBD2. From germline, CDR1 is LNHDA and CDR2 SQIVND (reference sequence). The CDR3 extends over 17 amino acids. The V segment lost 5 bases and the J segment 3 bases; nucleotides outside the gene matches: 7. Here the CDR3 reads CASSSRLAGGPTDTQYF. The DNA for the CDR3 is TGTGCCAGTAGTTCCCGACTAGCGGGGGGGCCGACAGATACGCAGTATTTT.

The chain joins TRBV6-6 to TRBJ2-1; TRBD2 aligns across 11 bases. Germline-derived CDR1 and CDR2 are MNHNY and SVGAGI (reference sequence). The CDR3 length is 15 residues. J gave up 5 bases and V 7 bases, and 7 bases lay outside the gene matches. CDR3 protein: CASTRGTSGDNEQFF. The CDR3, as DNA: TGTGCCAGCACCCGTGGGACTAGCGGTGACAATGAGCAGTTCTTC.

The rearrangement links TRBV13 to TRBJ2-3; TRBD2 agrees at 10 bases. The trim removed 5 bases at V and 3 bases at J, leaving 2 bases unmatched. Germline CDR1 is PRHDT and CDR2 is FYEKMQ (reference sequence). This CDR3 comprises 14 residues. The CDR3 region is CASSLGLATDTQYF. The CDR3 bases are TGTGCCAGCAGCCTGGGACTAGCGACAGATACGCAGTATTTT. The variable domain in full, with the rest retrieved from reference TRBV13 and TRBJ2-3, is AAGVIQSPRHLIKEKRETATLKCYPIPRHDTVYWYQQGPGQDPQFLISFYEKMQSDKGSIPDRFSAQQFSDYHSELNMSSLELGDSALYFCASSLGLATDTQYFGPGTRLTVL.

The CDR3 here is CASSLGAGGPNEQFF. As DNA, the CDR3 is TGTGCCAGCAGCTTAGGAGCGGGGGGTCCCAATGAGCAGTTCTTC. This chain links TRBV7-3 with TRBJ2-1, with 9 bases aligning to TRBD2. The CDR3 has 15 amino acids. V lost 2 bases and J lost 6; bases outside the gene matches: 5. From germline, CDR1 is SGHTA and CDR2 FQGTGA. The whole variable domain, filled in from reference TRBV7-3 and TRBJ2-1, reads GAGVSQTPSNKVTEKGKYVELRCDPISGHTALYWYRQSLGQGPEFLIYFQGTGAADDSGLPNDRFFAVRPEGSVSTLKIQRTERGDSAVYLCASSLGAGGPNEQFFGPGTRLTVL.

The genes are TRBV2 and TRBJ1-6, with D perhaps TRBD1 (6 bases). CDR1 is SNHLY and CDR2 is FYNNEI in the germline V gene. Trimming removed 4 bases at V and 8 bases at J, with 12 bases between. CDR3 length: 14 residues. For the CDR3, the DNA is TGTGCCAGCAGTGGGACGACAGGAGATTCACCCCTCCACTTT. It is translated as CASSGTTGDSPLHF.

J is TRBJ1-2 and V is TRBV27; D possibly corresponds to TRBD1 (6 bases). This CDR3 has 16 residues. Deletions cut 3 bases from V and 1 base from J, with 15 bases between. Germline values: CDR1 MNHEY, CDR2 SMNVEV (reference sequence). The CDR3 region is CASSFIGQGSNYGYTF. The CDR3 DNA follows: TGTGCCAGCAGTTTTATTGGGCAGGGGAGTAACTATGGCTACACCTTC.

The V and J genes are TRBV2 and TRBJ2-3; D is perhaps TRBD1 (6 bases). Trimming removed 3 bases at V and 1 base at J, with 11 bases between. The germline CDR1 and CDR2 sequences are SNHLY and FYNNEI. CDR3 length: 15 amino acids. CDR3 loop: CASSEAGVGTDTQYF. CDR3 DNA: TGTGCCAGCAGTGAGGCAGGGGTTGGCACAGATACGCAGTATTTT.

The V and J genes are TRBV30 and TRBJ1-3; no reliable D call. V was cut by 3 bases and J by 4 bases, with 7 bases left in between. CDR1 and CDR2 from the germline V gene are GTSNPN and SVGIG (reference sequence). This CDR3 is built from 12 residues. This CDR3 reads CAWREGGNTIYF. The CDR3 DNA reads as TGTGCCTGGAGAGAGGGCGGAAACACCATATATTTT.

The CDR3 DNA is TGTGCCAGCAGCTTGGGGGGGACTGAAAAACTGTTTTTT. Protein: CASSLGGTEKLFF. The chain employs TRBV7-2 and TRBJ1-4; tentatively, D is TRBD1 (5 bases). CDR1 and CDR2 (germline): SGHTA, FQGNSA. V lost 3 bases, J lost 7 bases, and 9 bases lay in between. The CDR3 sequence is 13 residues long.

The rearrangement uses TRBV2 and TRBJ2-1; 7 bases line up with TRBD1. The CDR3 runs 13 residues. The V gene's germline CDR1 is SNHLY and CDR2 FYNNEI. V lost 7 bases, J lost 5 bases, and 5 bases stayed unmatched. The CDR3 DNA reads TGTGCCAGCATGAGGGGGCTCAACAATGAGCAGTTCTTC. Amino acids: CASMRGLNNEQFF.

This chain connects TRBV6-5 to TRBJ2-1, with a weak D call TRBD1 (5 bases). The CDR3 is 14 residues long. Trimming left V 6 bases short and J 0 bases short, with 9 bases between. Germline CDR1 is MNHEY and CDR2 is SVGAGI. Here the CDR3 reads CASSRQSSYNEQFF. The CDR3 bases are TGTGCCAGCAGCCGACAGAGCTCCTACAATGAGCAGTTCTTC.

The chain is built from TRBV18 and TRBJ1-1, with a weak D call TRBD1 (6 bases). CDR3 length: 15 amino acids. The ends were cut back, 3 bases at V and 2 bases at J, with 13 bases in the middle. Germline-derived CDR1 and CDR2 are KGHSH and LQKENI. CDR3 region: CASSPKQGTNTEAFF. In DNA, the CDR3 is TGTGCCAGCTCACCTAAACAGGGCACCAACACTGAAGCTTTCTTT.

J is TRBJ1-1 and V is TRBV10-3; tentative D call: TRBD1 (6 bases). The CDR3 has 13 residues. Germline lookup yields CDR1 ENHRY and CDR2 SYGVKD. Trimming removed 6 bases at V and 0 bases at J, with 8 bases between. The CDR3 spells CAIRDSLNTEAFF. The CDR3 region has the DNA TGTGCCATCAGGGACAGCCTGAACACTGAAGCTTTCTTT.

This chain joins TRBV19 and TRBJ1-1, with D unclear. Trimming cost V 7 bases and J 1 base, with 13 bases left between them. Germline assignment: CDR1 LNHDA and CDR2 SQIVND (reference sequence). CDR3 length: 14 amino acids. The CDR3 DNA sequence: TGTGCCAGTAATCAGGATCTGGCGAACACTGAAGCTTTCTTT. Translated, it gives CASNQDLANTEAFF.

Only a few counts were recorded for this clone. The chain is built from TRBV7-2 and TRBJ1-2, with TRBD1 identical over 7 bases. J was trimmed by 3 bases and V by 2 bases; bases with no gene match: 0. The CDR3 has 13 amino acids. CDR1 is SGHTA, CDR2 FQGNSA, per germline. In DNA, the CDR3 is TGTGCCAGCAGCTTAACAGGGGACTATGGCTACACCTTC. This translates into CASSLTGDYGYTF.

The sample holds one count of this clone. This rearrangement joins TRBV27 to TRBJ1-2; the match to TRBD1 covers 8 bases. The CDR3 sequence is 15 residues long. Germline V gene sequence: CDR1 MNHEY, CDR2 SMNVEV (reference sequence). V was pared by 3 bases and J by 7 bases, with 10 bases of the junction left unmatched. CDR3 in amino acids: CASSFDRGAGRGYTF. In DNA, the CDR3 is TGTGCCAGCAGTTTCGACAGGGGAGCTGGGCGTGGCTACACCTTC.

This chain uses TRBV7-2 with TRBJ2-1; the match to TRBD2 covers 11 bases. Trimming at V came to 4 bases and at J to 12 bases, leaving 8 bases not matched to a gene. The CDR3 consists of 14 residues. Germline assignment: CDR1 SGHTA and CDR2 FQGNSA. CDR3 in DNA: TGTGCCAGCAGCTCTAGCGGGGGGCCCGGCACGCAGTTCTTC. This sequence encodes CASSSSGGPGTQFF.

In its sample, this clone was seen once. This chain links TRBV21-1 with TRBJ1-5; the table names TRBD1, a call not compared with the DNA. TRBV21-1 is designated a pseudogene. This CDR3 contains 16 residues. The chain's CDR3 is CASSKARQGVRQPQHF. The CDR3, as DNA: TGTGCCAGCAGCAAAGCGCGTCAGGGGGTGCGTCAGCCCCAGCATTTT.

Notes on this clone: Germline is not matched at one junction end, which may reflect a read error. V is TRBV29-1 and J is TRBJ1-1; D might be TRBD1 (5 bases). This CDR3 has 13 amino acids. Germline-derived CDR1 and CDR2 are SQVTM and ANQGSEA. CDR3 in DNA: TGCAGCGTGGAAAAGGGGCTCAACACTGAGGCTTTCTTT. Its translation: CSVEKGLNTEAFF.